The next 22 T cell receptor beta chains were all read from a single sample in a study of cytomegalovirus exposure and HLA in healthy donors. Profiled with immunoSEQ multiplex PCR; TCRdb holds only in-frame clones, not every one. The table includes roughly 250,000 clones, 86% detected once. The sequencing sample was made of PBMCs. The receptors derive from a woman aged 25 to 39 in good health and CMV-seropositive.

The chain is built from TRBV5-1 and TRBJ1-2; 9 nucleotides agree with TRBD1. Trimming cost V 3 bases and J 4 bases; bases outside gene matches: 4. This CDR3 has 14 amino acids. CDR1 SGHRS and CDR2 YFSETQ come from the germline V gene. The CDR3 spells CASSWETGGYGYTF. The CDR3 DNA reads as TGCGCCAGCAGCTGGGAGACAGGGGGCTATGGCTACACCTTC. The complete variable domain, with remaining parts taken from reference TRBV5-1 and TRBJ1-2, reads KAGVTQTPRYLIKTRGQQVTLSCSPISGHRSVSWYQQTPGQGLQFLFEYFSETQRNKGNFPGRFSGRQFSNSRSEMNVSTLELGDSALYLCASSWETGGYGYTFGSGTRLTVV.

This rearrangement joins TRBV28 to TRBJ1-2; 7 bases match TRBD1. The V gene end was trimmed by 6 bases and the J gene end by 4 bases; junction bases not matched to a gene: 8. Germline V gene lookup returns CDR1 MDHEN and CDR2 SYDVKM. The CDR3 runs 14 residues. The CDR3: CASREGQLPYGYTF. For the CDR3, the DNA is TGTGCCAGCAGGGAGGGACAGCTGCCCTATGGCTACACCTTC.

This clone was observed once. CDR3 in DNA: TGTGCCAGCAGCGTAGGGGGACAGGGGGCGGTCTACGAGCAGTACTTC. Protein product: CASSVGGQGAVYEQYF. The chain links TRBV9 to TRBJ2-7, with 12 bases fitting TRBD1. From germline, CDR1 is SGDLS and CDR2 YYNGEE. Trimming cost V 0 bases and J 3 bases; bases outside gene matches: 4. The CDR3 is 16 residues long.

This CDR3 reads CASRDEGVSNEQFF. Written as DNA, the CDR3 is TGTGCCAGCAGGGACGAAGGGGTTTCCAATGAGCAGTTCTTC. The chain combines TRBV6-4 with TRBJ2-1; D might be TRBD1 (5 bases). Between the trimmed V and J ends, which lost 6 bases and 6 bases, there was a span of 15 bases. CDR3 length equals 14 residues. The germline V gene has CDR1 MRHNA and CDR2 SNTAGT.

The rearrangement links TRBV29-1 to TRBJ2-3; TRBD2 agrees at 9 bases. Germline loops: CDR1 SQVTM, CDR2 ANQGSEA. The CDR3 spans 16 residues. The trim removed 4 bases at V and 2 bases at J, leaving 10 bases unmatched. In DNA form, the CDR3 reads TGCAGCGTTGTCGGCCTCCCTAGCGGGACCACAGATACGCAGTATTTT. Translated: CSVVGLPSGTTDTQYF.

The chain uses TRBV6-6 and TRBJ2-5; TRBD1 matches at 9 bases. V trimming: 4 bases; J trimming: 5 bases; junction bases outside the gene matches: 11. The CDR3 loop spans 16 amino acids. The germline V gene encodes CDR1 MNHNY and CDR2 SVGAGI (reference sequence). CDR3 sequence: CASSFFDRGGEETQYF. CDR3 sequence (DNA): TGTGCCAGCAGTTTCTTTGACAGGGGGGGGGAGGAGACCCAGTACTTC.

This sequence joins TRBV29-1 and TRBJ2-1; 10 positions agree with TRBD2. Looked up from germline, CDR1 is SQVTM and CDR2 is ANQGSEA. V was pared by 7 bases and J by 4 bases, with 13 bases of the junction left unmatched. The CDR3 is made up of 16 amino acids. CDR3 loop: CSAEGLGLADYNEQFF. CDR3 in DNA: TGCAGCGCGGAGGGGCTTGGACTAGCGGATTACAATGAGCAGTTCTTC.

J is TRBJ1-1 and V is TRBV10-2, with a tentative D call TRBD1 (6 bases). Germline loops: CDR1 WSHSY, CDR2 SAAADI. V shed 5 bases and J shed 2 bases, with 15 bases lying between them. The length of the CDR3 is 15 residues. The CDR3 reads CASSNRRGGNTEAFF. DNA of the CDR3: TGCGCCAGCAGTAATCGGAGGGGGGGTAACACTGAAGCTTTCTTT.

The V call is TRBV19, the J call TRBJ1-5; TRBD1 matches at 8 bases. In germline, CDR1 is LNHDA, CDR2 SQIVND (reference sequence). Losses at the gene ends were 7 bases for V and 2 bases for J; bases not matched to a gene: 16. The length of the CDR3 is 18 residues. CDR3 protein: CASISDDHTGGGNQPQHF. DNA of the CDR3: TGTGCCAGTATTTCTGATGACCACACAGGGGGTGGCAATCAGCCCCAGCATTTT.

This clone occurred a few times. The chain's CDR3 is CASSQDFWGDGELFF. The CDR3, as DNA: TGTGCCAGCAGCCAAGATTTTTGGGGGGACGGGGAGCTGTTTTTT. This chain connects TRBV4-2 to TRBJ2-2; the D gene is possibly TRBD2 (6 bases). Germline values: CDR1 LGHNA, CDR2 YNFKEQ. V gave up 0 bases and J gave up 7 bases, with 12 bases separating them. The CDR3 totals 15 residues.

The CDR3 bases are TGTGCCAGCAGTCCCGCGGGGGGACAGGGCGGCAATCAGCCCCAGCATTTT. Residues: CASSPAGGQGGNQPQHF. The chain is built from TRBV27 and TRBJ1-5; 9 bases map to TRBD1. The CDR3 sequence is 17 residues long. Germline CDR1 is MNHEY and CDR2 is SMNVEV (reference sequence). The V and J ends lost 5 bases and 2 bases, in that order; junction bases with no gene match: 10.

The J gene is TRBJ1-5, the V gene TRBV19; D unclear. Germline V gene lookup returns CDR1 LNHDA and CDR2 SQIVND (reference sequence). Trimming removed 1 base at V and 3 bases at J, with 7 bases between. The CDR3 sequence is 14 residues long. CDR3 in amino acids: CASSIGRYNQPQHF. CDR3 nucleotide sequence: TGTGCCAGTAGTATAGGTCGGTACAATCAGCCCCAGCATTTT. The full variable domain, in which reference TRBV19 and TRBJ1-5 provide the parts outside the CDR3, is DGGITQSPKYLFRKEGQNVTLSCEQNLNHDAMYWYRQDPGQGLRLIYYSQIVNDFQKGDIAEGYSVSREKKESFPLTVTSAQKNPTAFYLCASSIGRYNQPQHFGDGTRLSIL.

The chain employs TRBV5-1 and TRBJ2-3, with D possibly matching TRBD2 (5 bases). From germline, CDR1 is SGHRS and CDR2 YFSETQ. This CDR3 contains 14 residues. With 0 bases removed from V and 2 bases from J, the gap between germline ends came to 7 bases. CDR3 amino acids: CASSLAGDTDTQYF. In nucleotides, the CDR3 is TGCGCCAGCAGCTTGGCCGGGGACACAGATACGCAGTATTTT.

The V call is TRBV27, the J call TRBJ2-3; 14 nucleotides agree with TRBD2. With 5 bases clipped from V and 4 bases from J, the junction kept 5 bases outside the gene matches. In germline, CDR1 is MNHEY, CDR2 SMNVEV (reference sequence). The CDR3 runs to 16 residues. CDR3 DNA: TGTGCCAGCAGTGGACTAGCGGGAGGATGGGCAGATACGCAGTATTTT. Translating gives CASSGLAGGWADTQYF.

CDR3 in DNA: TGTGCCAGCAGTCGGACAGGGAAGGTATCTGGAAACACCATATATTTT. As protein: CASSRTGKVSGNTIYF. The chain joins TRBV2 to TRBJ1-3; 8 bases agree with TRBD1. Germline V gene sequence: CDR1 SNHLY, CDR2 FYNNEI. V gave up 5 bases and J gave up 1 base; unmatched junction bases: 7. This CDR3 has 16 amino acids.

The rearrangement links TRBV5-6 to TRBJ2-7; 7 bases line up with TRBD2. Germline V gene lookup returns CDR1 SGHDT and CDR2 YYEEEE. The ends lost 3 bases at V and 3 bases at J; junction bases unmatched: 0. CDR3 length: 12 amino acids. This CDR3 is CASSWGGYEQYF. DNA for the CDR3: TGTGCCAGCAGCTGGGGGGGCTACGAGCAGTACTTC.

In its sample, this clone was seen once. This rearrangement joins TRBV7-3 to TRBJ2-5, with a weak D call TRBD2 (6 bases). V was clipped by 5 bases and J by 7 bases, with 20 bases between them. There are 15 residues in the CDR3. Germline CDR1 is SGHTA and CDR2 is FQGTGA. The CDR3 DNA reads TGTGCCAGCAGCCCCACCGGGACTGGCTATGTGACCCAGTACTTC. Encoded protein: CASSPTGTGYVTQYF.

The chain combines TRBV2 with TRBJ2-3, with 11 bases lining up with TRBD2. Germline V gene lookup returns CDR1 SNHLY and CDR2 FYNNEI. This CDR3 contains 13 residues. V lost 7 bases and J lost 5; bases outside the gene matches: 2. In DNA form, the CDR3 reads TGTGCCAGCAATCTAGCGGGAGGAGATACGCAGTATTTT. Its protein product is CASNLAGGDTQYF.

This chain uses TRBV28 with TRBJ1-3; D is uncertain. The V gene's germline CDR1 is MDHEN and CDR2 SYDVKM. The CDR3 runs to 14 residues. V shed 8 bases and J shed 8 bases, with 19 bases lying between them. Here the CDR3 DNA reads TGTGCCAGCTGGCCGGGCAGTCCCGGGGACACCATATATTTT. Protein sequence: CASWPGSPGDTIYF.

The J gene is TRBJ1-5, the V gene TRBV19; D remains unclear. The ends were cut back, 3 bases at V and 6 bases at J, with 12 bases in the middle. This CDR3 is 14 amino acids long. The germline gives CDR1 LNHDA, CDR2 SQIVND (reference sequence). In nucleotides, the CDR3 is TGTGCCAGTAGTATCGGGAGCCCCGGTCAGCCCCAGCATTTT. Its translation is CASSIGSPGQPQHF.

This clone was recorded a few times. This chain connects TRBV2 to TRBJ2-1, with TRBD2 identical over 7 bases. This CDR3 comprises 11 residues. Losses at the gene ends were 8 bases for V and 11 bases for J; bases not matched to a gene: 6. The germline V gene has CDR1 SNHLY and CDR2 FYNNEI. The CDR3, as DNA: TGTGCCAGCCCTGGGAGGGGAAAGCAGTTCTTC. This gives the protein CASPGRGKQFF.

V gene TRBV6-5 combines with J gene TRBJ2-1; D possibly corresponds to TRBD1 (6 bases). Germline V gives CDR1 MNHEY, CDR2 SVGAGI. V was clipped by 0 bases and J by 7 bases, with 7 bases between them. CDR3 length equals 13 residues. The CDR3 sequence: CASSYSQGNEQFF. In nucleotides, the CDR3 is TGTGCCAGCAGTTACTCGCAGGGGAATGAGCAGTTCTTC.